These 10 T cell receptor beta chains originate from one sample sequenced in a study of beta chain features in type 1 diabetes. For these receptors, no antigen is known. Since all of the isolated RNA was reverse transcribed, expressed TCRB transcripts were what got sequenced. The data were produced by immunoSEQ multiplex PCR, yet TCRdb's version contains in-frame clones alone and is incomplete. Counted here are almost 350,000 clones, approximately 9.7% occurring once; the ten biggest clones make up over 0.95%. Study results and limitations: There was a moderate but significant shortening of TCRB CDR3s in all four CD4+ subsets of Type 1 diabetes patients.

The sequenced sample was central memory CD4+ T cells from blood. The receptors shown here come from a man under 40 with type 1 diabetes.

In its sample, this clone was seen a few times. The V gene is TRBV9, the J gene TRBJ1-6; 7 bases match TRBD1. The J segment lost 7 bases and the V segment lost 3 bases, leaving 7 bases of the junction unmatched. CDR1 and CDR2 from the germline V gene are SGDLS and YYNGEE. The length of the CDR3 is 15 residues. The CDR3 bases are TGTGCCAGCAGCGGTCCCGGGACAGTAAATTCACCCCTCCACTTT. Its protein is CASSGPGTVNSPLHF.

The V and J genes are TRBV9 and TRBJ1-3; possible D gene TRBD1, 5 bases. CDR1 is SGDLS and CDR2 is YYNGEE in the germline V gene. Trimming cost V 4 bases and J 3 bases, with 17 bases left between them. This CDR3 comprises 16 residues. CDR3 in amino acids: CASSPYRGGDGNTIYF. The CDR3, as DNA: TGTGCCAGCAGCCCCTACCGTGGGGGGGATGGAAACACCATATATTTT.

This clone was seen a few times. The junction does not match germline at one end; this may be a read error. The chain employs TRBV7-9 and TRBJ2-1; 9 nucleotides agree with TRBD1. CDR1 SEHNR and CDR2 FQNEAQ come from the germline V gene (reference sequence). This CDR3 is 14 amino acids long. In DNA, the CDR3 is TGTGCCAGCTCCCGGGACAGGGTCTACAGTGAGCAGTTCTTC. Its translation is CASSRDRVYSEQFF.

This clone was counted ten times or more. Here the CDR3 reads CSVEQGGNTGELFF. The CDR3 DNA follows: TGCAGCGTTGAACAGGGAGGGAACACCGGGGAGCTGTTTTTT. J is TRBJ2-2 and V is TRBV29-1; D perhaps matches TRBD2 (6 bases). Looked up from germline, CDR1 is SQVTM and CDR2 is ANQGSEA. This CDR3 has 14 amino acids. Between the trimmed V and J ends, which lost 2 bases and 1 base, there was a span of 8 bases.

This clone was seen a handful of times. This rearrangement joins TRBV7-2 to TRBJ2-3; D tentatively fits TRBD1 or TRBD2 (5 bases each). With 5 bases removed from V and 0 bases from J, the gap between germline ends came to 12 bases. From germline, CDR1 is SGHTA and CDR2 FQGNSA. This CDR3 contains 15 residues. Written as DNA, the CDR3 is TGTGCCAGCAGCCCAGGGACCTCTAGCACAGATACGCAGTATTTT. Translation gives CASSPGTSSTDTQYF.

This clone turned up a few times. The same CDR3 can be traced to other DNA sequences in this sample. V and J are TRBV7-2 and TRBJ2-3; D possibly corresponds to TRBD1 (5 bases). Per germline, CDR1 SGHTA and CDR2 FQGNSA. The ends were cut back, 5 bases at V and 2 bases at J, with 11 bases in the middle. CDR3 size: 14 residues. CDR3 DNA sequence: TGTGCCAGCAGCCTCGACAGAATCACAGATACGCAGTATTTT. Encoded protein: CASSLDRITDTQYF.

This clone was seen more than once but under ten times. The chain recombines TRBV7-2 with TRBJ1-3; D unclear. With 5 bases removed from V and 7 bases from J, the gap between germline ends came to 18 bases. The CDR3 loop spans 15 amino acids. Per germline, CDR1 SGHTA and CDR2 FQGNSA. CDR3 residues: CASSPYTPSGNTIYF. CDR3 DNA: TGTGCCAGCAGCCCATATACACCCTCCGGGAACACCATATATTTT.

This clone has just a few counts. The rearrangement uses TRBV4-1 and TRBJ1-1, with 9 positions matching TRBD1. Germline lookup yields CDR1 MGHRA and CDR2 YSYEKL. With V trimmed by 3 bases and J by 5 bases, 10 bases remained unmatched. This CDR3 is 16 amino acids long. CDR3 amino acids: CASSQALQGAGTEAFF. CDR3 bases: TGCGCCAGCAGCCAGGCCCTACAGGGGGCGGGTACTGAAGCTTTCTTT.

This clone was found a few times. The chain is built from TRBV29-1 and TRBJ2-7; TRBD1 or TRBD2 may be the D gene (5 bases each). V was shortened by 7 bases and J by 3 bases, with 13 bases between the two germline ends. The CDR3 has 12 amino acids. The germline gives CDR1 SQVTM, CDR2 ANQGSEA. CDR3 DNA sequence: TGCAGCGCCGGGGACCTACTCTACGAGCAGTACTTC. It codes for CSAGDLLYEQYF.

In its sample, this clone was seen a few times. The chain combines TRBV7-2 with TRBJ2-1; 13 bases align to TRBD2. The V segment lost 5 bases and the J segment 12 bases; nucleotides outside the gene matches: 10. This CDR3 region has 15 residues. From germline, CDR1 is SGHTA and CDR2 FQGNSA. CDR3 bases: TGTGCCAGCAGCCCCCGGACTAGCGGGGGCCCCCGGCAGTTCTTC. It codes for CASSPRTSGGPRQFF.